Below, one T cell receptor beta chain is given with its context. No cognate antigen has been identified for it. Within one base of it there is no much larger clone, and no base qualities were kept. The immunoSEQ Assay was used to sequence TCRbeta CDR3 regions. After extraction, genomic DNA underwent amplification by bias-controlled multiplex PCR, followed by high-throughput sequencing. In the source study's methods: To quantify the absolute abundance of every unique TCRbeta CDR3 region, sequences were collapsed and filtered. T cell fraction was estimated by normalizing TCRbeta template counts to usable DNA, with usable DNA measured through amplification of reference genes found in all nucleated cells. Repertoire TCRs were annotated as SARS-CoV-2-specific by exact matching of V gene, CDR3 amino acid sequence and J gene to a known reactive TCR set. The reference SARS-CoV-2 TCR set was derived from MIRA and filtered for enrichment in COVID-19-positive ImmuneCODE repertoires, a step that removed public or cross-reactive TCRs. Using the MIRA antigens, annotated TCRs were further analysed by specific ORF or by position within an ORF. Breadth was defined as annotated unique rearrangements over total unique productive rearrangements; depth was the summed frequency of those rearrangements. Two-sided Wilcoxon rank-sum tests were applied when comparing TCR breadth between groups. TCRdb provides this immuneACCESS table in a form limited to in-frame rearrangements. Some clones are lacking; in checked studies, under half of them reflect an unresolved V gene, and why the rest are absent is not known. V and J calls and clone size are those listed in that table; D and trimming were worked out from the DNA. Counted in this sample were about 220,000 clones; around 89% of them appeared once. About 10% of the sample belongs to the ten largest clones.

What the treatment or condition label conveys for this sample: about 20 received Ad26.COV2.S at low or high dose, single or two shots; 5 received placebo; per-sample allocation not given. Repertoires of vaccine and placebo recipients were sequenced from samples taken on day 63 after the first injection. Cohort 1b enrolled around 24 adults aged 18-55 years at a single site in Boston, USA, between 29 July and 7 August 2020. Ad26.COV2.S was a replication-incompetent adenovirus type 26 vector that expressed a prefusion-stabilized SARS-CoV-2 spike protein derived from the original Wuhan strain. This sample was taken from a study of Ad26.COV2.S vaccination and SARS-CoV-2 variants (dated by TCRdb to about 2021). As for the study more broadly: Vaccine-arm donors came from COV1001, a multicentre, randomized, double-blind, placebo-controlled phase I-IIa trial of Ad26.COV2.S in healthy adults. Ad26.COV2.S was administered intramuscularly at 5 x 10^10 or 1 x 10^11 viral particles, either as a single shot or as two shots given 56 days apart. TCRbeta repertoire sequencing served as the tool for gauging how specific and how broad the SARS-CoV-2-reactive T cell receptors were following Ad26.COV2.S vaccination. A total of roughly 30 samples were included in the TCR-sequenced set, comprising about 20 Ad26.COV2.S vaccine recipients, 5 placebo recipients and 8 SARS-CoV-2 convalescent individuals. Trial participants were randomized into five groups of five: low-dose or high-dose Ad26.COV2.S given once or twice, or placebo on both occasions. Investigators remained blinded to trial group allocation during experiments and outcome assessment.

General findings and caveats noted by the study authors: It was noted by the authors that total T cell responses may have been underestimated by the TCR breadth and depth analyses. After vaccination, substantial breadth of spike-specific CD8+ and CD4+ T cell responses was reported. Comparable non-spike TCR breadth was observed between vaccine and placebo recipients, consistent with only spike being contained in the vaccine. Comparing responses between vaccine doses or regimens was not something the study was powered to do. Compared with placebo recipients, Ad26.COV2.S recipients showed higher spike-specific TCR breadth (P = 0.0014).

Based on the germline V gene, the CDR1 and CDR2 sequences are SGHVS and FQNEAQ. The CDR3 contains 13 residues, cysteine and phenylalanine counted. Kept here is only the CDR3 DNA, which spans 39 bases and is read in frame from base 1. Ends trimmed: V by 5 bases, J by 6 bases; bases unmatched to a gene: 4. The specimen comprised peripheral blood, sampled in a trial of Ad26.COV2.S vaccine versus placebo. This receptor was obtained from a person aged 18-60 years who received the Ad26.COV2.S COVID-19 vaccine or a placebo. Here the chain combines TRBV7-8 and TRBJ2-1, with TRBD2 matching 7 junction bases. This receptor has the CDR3 CASSLGLGNEQFF. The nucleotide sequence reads TGTGCCAGCAGCCTCGGACTAGGCAATGAGCAGTTCTTC.